The 2 T cell receptor beta chains in this list originate from one sample, sequenced in a study of T cells expressing NK-cell markers. One entry per CDR3 protein, without DNA, is what TCRdb gives after re-calling the 5' RACE reads. In total, the table holds 400,000 to 550,000 distinct CDR3 sequences. The sequenced sample was blood T cells: a sorted CD56 or NKG2C T cell subset, CD4+ or CD8+ T cells, or bulk PBMC T cells (not recorded which). These TCRs come from a woman between 18 and 70 years old in good health.

V gene TRBV27 combines with J gene TRBJ1-6. CDR1 and CDR2 (germline): MNHEY, SMNVEV (reference sequence). CDR3 length equals 14 residues. The CDR3 sequence is CASAAGIQNSPLHF.

This chain joins TRBV9 and TRBJ1-6. The germline CDR1 and CDR2 sequences are SGDLS and YYNGEE. This CDR3 has 16 amino acids. CDR3 sequence: CASSVDSSSYNSPLHF.